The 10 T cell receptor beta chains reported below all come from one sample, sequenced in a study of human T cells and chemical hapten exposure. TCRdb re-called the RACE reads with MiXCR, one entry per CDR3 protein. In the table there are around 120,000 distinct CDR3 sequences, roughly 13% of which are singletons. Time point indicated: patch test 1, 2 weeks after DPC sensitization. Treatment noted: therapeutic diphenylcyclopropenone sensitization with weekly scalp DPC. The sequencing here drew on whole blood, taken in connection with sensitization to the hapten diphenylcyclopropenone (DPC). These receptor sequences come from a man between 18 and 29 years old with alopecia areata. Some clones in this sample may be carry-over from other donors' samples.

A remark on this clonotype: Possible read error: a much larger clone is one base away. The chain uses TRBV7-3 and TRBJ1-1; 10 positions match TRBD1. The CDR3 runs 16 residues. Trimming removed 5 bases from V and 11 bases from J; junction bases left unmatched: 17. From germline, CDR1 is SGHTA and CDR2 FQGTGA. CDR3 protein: CASSHDRGRNQRGAFF. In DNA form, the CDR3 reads TGTGCCAGCAGCCATGACAGGGGGCGGAATCAGCGAGGCGCTTTCTTT. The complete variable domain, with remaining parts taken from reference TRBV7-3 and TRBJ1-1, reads GAGVSQTPSNKVTEKGKYVELRCDPISGHTALYWYRQSLGQGPEFLIYFQGTGAADDSGLPNDRFFAVRPEGSVSTLKIQRTERGDSAVYLCASSHDRGRNQRGAFFGQGTRLTVV.

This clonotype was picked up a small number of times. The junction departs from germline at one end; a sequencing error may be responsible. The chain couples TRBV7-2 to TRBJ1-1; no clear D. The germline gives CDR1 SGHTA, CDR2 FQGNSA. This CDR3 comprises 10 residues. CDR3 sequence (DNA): TGTGCCAGCAGCTTAGTCACAGTGGAATTT. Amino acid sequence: CASSLVTVEF. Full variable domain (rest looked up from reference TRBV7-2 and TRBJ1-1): GAGVSQSPSNKVTEKGKDVELRCDPISGHTALYWYRQSLGQGLEFLIYFQGNSAPDKSGLPSDRFSAERTGGSVSTLTIQRTQQEDSAVYLCASSLVTVEFGQGTRLTVV.

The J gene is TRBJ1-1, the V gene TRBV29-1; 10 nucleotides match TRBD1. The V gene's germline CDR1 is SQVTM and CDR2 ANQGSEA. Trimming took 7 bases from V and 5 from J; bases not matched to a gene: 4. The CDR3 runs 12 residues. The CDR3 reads CSGRQGATEAFF. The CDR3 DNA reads TGCAGCGGGAGACAGGGGGCGACTGAAGCTTTCTTT.

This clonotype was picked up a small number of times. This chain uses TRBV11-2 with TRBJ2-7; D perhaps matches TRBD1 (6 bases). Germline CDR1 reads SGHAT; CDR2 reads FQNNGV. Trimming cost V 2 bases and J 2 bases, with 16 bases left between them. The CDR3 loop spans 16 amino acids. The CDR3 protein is CASSLLWGRRTYEQYF. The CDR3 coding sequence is TGTGCCAGCAGCTTATTATGGGGGCGCAGAACCTACGAGCAGTACTTC.

The CDR3 sequence is CASSVGTAAFF. CDR3 sequence (DNA): TGTGCCAGCAGTGTTGGGACAGCAGCTTTCTTT. The V and J genes are TRBV27 and TRBJ1-1; 7 bases agree with TRBD1. Germline CDR1 is MNHEY and CDR2 is SMNVEV (reference sequence). V was pared by 5 bases and J by 10 bases, with 4 bases of the junction left unmatched. The CDR3 totals 11 residues.

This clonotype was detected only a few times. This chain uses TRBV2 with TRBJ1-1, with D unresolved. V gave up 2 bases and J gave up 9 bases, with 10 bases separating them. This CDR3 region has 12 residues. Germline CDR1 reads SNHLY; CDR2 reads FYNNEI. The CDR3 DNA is TGTGCCAGCAGTGAAACCCGGGCCAAAGCTTTCTTT. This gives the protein CASSETRAKAFF.

The CDR3 DNA reads as TGTGCCAGCAGCACGAGGGACGGAGATACGCAGTATTTT. This translates into CASSTRDGDTQYF. The rearrangement joins TRBV21-1 to TRBJ2-3; whether TRBD1, the table's D call, matches the DNA was not checked. TRBV21-1 is listed as a pseudogene. This CDR3 is 13 amino acids long.

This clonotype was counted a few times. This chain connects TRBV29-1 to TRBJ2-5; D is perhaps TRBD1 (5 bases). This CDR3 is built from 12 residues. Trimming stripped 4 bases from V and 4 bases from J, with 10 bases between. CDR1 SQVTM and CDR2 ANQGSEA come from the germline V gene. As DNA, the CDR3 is TGCAGCGTTGTCGATGGGGCAGAGACCCAGTACTTC. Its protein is CSVVDGAETQYF.

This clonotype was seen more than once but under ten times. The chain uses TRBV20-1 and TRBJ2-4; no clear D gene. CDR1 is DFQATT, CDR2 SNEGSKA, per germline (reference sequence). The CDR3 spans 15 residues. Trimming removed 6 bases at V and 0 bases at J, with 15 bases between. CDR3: CSANNVAVAKNIQYF. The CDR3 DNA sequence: TGCAGTGCGAACAACGTAGCAGTAGCCAAAAACATTCAGTACTTC.

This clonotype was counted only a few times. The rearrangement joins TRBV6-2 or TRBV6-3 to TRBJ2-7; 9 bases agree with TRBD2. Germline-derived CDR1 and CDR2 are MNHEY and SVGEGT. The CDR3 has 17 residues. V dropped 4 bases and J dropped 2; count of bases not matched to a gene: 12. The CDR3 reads CASSSWEKRGVTYEQYV. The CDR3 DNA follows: TGTGCCAGCAGTTCATGGGAGAAGCGGGGGGTAACCTACGAGCAGTACGTC.